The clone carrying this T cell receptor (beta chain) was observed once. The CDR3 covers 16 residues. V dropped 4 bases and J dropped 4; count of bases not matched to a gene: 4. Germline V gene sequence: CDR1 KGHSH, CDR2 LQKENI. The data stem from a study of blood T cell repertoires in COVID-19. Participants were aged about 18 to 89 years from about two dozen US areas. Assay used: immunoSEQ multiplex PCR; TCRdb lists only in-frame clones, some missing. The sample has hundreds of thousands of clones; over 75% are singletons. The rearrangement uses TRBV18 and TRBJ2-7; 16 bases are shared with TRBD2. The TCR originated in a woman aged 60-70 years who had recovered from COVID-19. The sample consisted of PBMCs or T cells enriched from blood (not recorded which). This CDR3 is CASSQPGLAGGYEQYF. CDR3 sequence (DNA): TGTGCCAGCTCACAGCCGGGACTAGCGGGAGGGTACGAGCAGTACTTC.